The next 6 T cell receptor beta chains were all read from a single sample in a study of blood T cell repertoires in COVID-19. The repertoire was sequenced with immunoSEQ multiplex PCR; TCRdb's copy has only in-frame clones and lacks some. Here the sample spans hundreds of thousands of clones, roughly 89% being singletons. Sequencing input: PBMCs or T cells enriched from blood (not recorded which). The receptors were sampled from a young woman with acute COVID-19.

This clone was detected a few times. The chain employs TRBV28 and TRBJ2-7, with 7 bases matching TRBD1. Germline lookup yields CDR1 MDHEN and CDR2 SYDVKM. This CDR3 contains 14 residues. V lost 7 bases to trimming and J lost 3 bases; unmatched junction nucleotides: 9. The CDR3 coding sequence is TGTGCCAGCACCCAAACAGGGGAGATCTACGAGCAGTACTTC. This codes for CASTQTGEIYEQYF.

This clone was observed a single time. The chain employs TRBV6-6 and TRBJ1-1; 7 nucleotides align to TRBD1. After removal of 2 bases from V and 8 bases from J, the junction contained 8 bases not matched to a gene. This CDR3 contains 14 residues. CDR1 and CDR2 (germline): MNHNY, SVGAGI (reference sequence). In DNA form, the CDR3 reads TGTGCCAGCAGTTACCAGGGGGTTCCCATGGAAGCTTTCTTT. It translates to CASSYQGVPMEAFF.

This chain joins TRBV5-4 and TRBJ2-3; 7 bases agree with TRBD2. From germline, CDR1 is SGHNT and CDR2 YYREEE (reference sequence). V trimming: 3 bases; J trimming: 5 bases; junction bases outside the gene matches: 6. The CDR3 is 14 residues long. For the CDR3, the DNA is TGTGCCAGCAGCTCCGGGGGGAATAAAGATACGCAGTATTTT. Translated: CASSSGGNKDTQYF.

The chain joins TRBV28 to TRBJ2-2, with 9 bases that match TRBD1. Germline loops: CDR1 MDHEN, CDR2 SYDVKM. The CDR3 runs to 17 residues. V was pared by 6 bases and J by 4 bases, with 12 bases of the junction left unmatched. The CDR3 DNA reads TGTGCCAGCAGCCGCCCCGGGACAGGGTACACCACCGGGGAGCTGTTTTTT. It encodes CASSRPGTGYTTGELFF.

This chain connects TRBV27 to TRBJ1-2; D gene ambiguous. From germline, CDR1 is MNHEY and CDR2 SMNVEV (reference sequence). The ends were cut back, 6 bases at V and 0 bases at J, with 11 bases in the middle. The CDR3 is 14 amino acids. CDR3 amino acids: CASSLSTTNYGYTF. The CDR3 DNA sequence: TGTGCCAGCAGCCTAAGCACCACTAACTATGGCTACACCTTC.

The rearrangement links TRBV15 to TRBJ2-7; maybe TRBD2 (6 bases). The CDR3 extends over 14 amino acids. CDR1 is LNHNV, CDR2 YYDKDF, per germline (reference sequence). Trimming left V 0 bases short and J 6 bases short, with 12 bases between. The chain's CDR3 is CATSRDGRGVEQYF. The CDR3 region has the DNA TGTGCCACCAGCAGAGACGGGAGAGGAGTCGAGCAGTACTTC.